The T cell receptor beta chain described here comes from a study of blood T cell repertoires in COVID-19. Study overall: Material from acute and convalescent COVID-19 was sourced from the United States, Italy and Spain. T cells, B-cell-depleted T cells, or PBMCs supplied cDNA or gDNA.

Only a few counts were recorded for this clone. As originally analysed: Using reference gene primer amplification, nucleated cell counts were estimated. Sequencing was performed with immunoSEQ multiplex PCR; in TCRdb, only in-frame clones are kept and a portion is missing. From that table come the V and J calls and clone size; the DNA was used to work out D and trimming. The sample has some 50,000 clones; 84% are singletons. This CDR3 spans 13 amino acids. Germline V gives CDR1 MGHDK, CDR2 SYGVNS. Between the trimmed V and J ends, which lost 3 bases and 4 bases, there was a span of 10 bases. This sequence joins TRBV25-1 and TRBJ2-7; D unclear. The TCR was taken from a man aged 45 to 65 with acute or convalescent COVID-19. Sequencing was performed on peripheral blood. The CDR3 nucleotides read TGTGCCAGCAGTGACAGGAACCCATACGAGCAGTACTTC. This encodes CASSDRNPYEQYF.